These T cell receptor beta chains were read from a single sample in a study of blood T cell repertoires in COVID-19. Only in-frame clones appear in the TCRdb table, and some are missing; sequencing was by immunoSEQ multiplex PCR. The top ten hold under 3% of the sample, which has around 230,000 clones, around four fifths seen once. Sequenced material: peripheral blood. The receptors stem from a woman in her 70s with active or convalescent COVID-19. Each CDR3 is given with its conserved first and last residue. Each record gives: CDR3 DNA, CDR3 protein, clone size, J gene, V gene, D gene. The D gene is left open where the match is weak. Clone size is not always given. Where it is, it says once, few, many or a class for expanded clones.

cdr3_nt: TGTGCCAGCAGCCAAGAGACTAGCGCCTTACCCTACGAGCAGTACTTC; cdr3_aa: CASSQETSALPYEQYF; clone_size: -; j_call: TRBJ2-7; v_call: TRBV4-2; d_call: TRBD2
cdr3_nt: TGCGCCAGCAGCACTGACAGGGACACTGAAGCTTTCTTT; cdr3_aa: CASSTDRDTEAFF; clone_size: few; j_call: TRBJ1-1; v_call: TRBV5-1; d_call: TRBD1
cdr3_nt: TGTGCCAGTAGTATAGATGCTCTGGGCCCTGAAGCTTTCTTT; cdr3_aa: CASSIDALGPEAFF; clone_size: once; j_call: TRBJ1-1; v_call: TRBV19; d_call: -
cdr3_nt: TGTGCCAGCAGCTGGGCGCGAGCGGGAATGTTCTTC; cdr3_aa: CASSWARAGMFF; clone_size: -; j_call: TRBJ2-1; v_call: TRBV5-6; d_call: TRBD2
cdr3_nt: TGTGCCAGCAGTTCCACAGGGCTGGGTGAAGCTTTCTTT; cdr3_aa: CASSSTGLGEAFF; clone_size: -; j_call: TRBJ1-1; v_call: TRBV3-1/TRBV3-2; d_call: -
cdr3_nt: TGTGCCTGGACCGAGGGCCCTGGAGGCACCATATATTTT; cdr3_aa: CAWTEGPGGTIYF; clone_size: -; j_call: TRBJ1-3; v_call: TRBV30; d_call: -
cdr3_nt: TGTGCCAGCAGTCGCTATATCCAGCCCCAGCATTTT; cdr3_aa: CASSRYIQPQHF; clone_size: -; j_call: TRBJ1-5; v_call: TRBV6-2/TRBV6-3; d_call: -
cdr3_nt: TGTGCCAGCAGTTTAGGGACAGACCGCAATCAGCCCCAGCATTTT; cdr3_aa: CASSLGTDRNQPQHF; clone_size: -; j_call: TRBJ1-5; v_call: TRBV27; d_call: TRBD1
cdr3_nt: TGCGCCAGCAGCTTAACAGGACCGTCAGGGGGTAGTGAGCAGTTCTTC; cdr3_aa: CASSLTGPSGGSEQFF; clone_size: -; j_call: TRBJ2-1; v_call: TRBV5-1; d_call: TRBD1
cdr3_nt: TGTGCCAGTGTGAGGGACAGGGGGACTGAAGCTTTCTTT; cdr3_aa: CASVRDRGTEAFF; clone_size: once; j_call: TRBJ1-1; v_call: TRBV6-5; d_call: TRBD1
cdr3_nt: TGTGCCAGCAGTTTCAACAGGCCCCATGGCTACACCTTC; cdr3_aa: CASSFNRPHGYTF; clone_size: once; j_call: TRBJ1-2; v_call: TRBV12-3/TRBV12-4; d_call: -
cdr3_nt: TGTGCCTGGAGTGTACGGACAGGTCAGCCCCAGCATTTT; cdr3_aa: CAWSVRTGQPQHF; clone_size: few; j_call: TRBJ1-5; v_call: TRBV30; d_call: TRBD1
cdr3_nt: TGTGCCTGTGGACAGGCCAGCTCTGGGGCCAACGTCCTGACTTTC; cdr3_aa: CACGQASSGANVLTF; clone_size: -; j_call: TRBJ2-6; v_call: TRBV30; d_call: TRBD1
cdr3_nt: TGTGCCATCAGTGAGGGGACAGTGAAGACTGAAGCTTTCTTT; cdr3_aa: CAISEGTVKTEAFF; clone_size: -; j_call: TRBJ1-1; v_call: TRBV10-3; d_call: TRBD1
cdr3_nt: TGTGCCAGCAGCTTGATGGGGACATTCGAACCCGGTGAGCAGTTCTTC; cdr3_aa: CASSLMGTFEPGEQFF; clone_size: once; j_call: TRBJ2-1; v_call: TRBV5-5; d_call: -
cdr3_nt: TGTGCCAGCTCGCAGGACTTGGCCATCACCGGGGAGCTGTTTTTT; cdr3_aa: CASSQDLAITGELFF; clone_size: -; j_call: TRBJ2-2; v_call: TRBV18; d_call: -
cdr3_nt: TGCGCCAGCAGCATACTAGCGGTAGACACCGGGGAGCTGTTTTTT; cdr3_aa: CASSILAVDTGELFF; clone_size: -; j_call: TRBJ2-2; v_call: TRBV5-1; d_call: TRBD2
cdr3_nt: TGTGCCAGTAGTATAAGGGGGGGGTTAGATGAGCAGTTCTTC; cdr3_aa: CASSIRGGLDEQFF; clone_size: -; j_call: TRBJ2-1; v_call: TRBV19; d_call: -
cdr3_nt: TGCGCCAGCAGCTCCTCTAGCGGGGGTTACACAGATACGCAGTATTTT; cdr3_aa: CASSSSSGGYTDTQYF; clone_size: once; j_call: TRBJ2-3; v_call: TRBV5-1; d_call: TRBD2
cdr3_nt: TGTGCCTGCCGCCCTAGCGGGATTGAGCAGTTCTTC; cdr3_aa: CACRPSGIEQFF; clone_size: -; j_call: TRBJ2-1; v_call: TRBV30; d_call: TRBD2
cdr3_nt: TGTGCCAGCAGCGTGGGACTAGCGGCCACCTACGAGCAGTACTTC; cdr3_aa: CASSVGLAATYEQYF; clone_size: -; j_call: TRBJ2-7; v_call: TRBV12-1; d_call: -
cdr3_nt: TGTGCCAGCAGCTTGGGGGGCAGCTCGAACACTGAAGCTTTCTTT; cdr3_aa: CASSLGGSSNTEAFF; clone_size: -; j_call: TRBJ1-1; v_call: TRBV5-4; d_call: -
cdr3_nt: TGCGCCAGCAGCAGGGGATGGGGTGAAAAACTGTTTTTT; cdr3_aa: CASSRGWGEKLFF; clone_size: -; j_call: TRBJ1-4; v_call: TRBV5-1; d_call: -
cdr3_nt: TGTGCCAGCAGCCGGGACAGTGGGGAGACCCAGTACTTC; cdr3_aa: CASSRDSGETQYF; clone_size: -; j_call: TRBJ2-5; v_call: TRBV6-5; d_call: TRBD1
cdr3_nt: TGTGCCAGCAGCCCCCGACAGGGAGGAACCGGGGAGCTGTTTTTT; cdr3_aa: CASSPRQGGTGELFF; clone_size: once; j_call: TRBJ2-2; v_call: TRBV11-2; d_call: -
cdr3_nt: TGTGCCAGCAGCCCTAAACAGGGGTCCAAAAACATTCAGTACTTC; cdr3_aa: CASSPKQGSKNIQYF; clone_size: -; j_call: TRBJ2-4; v_call: TRBV5-4; d_call: TRBD1
cdr3_nt: TGTGCCACCAGTGATGCTAGTCGTTTGGAGACCCAGTACTTC; cdr3_aa: CATSDASRLETQYF; clone_size: few; j_call: TRBJ2-5; v_call: TRBV24-1; d_call: -
cdr3_nt: TGTGCCAGCAGCCAAGGGTTCCGGGGTTACGAGCAGTACTTC; cdr3_aa: CASSQGFRGYEQYF; clone_size: -; j_call: TRBJ2-7; v_call: TRBV3-1/TRBV3-2; d_call: -
cdr3_nt: TGCGCCAGCAGCCCTGATCGGGGGAGGAGCACAGATACGCAGTATTTT; cdr3_aa: CASSPDRGRSTDTQYF; clone_size: -; j_call: TRBJ2-3; v_call: TRBV5-1; d_call: -
cdr3_nt: TGCGCCAGCAGCCAAGAGTTCGGAGGCTATGGCTACACCTTC; cdr3_aa: CASSQEFGGYGYTF; clone_size: -; j_call: TRBJ1-2; v_call: TRBV4-3; d_call: -
cdr3_nt: TGCGCCAGCAGTCTATCTGACAGAACTTACTATGGCTACACCTTC; cdr3_aa: CASSLSDRTYYGYTF; clone_size: -; j_call: TRBJ1-2; v_call: TRBV4-3; d_call: -
cdr3_nt: TGCGCCAGCAGCCAAGCGAGCGGGCAGGCCTACGAGCAGTACTTC; cdr3_aa: CASSQASGQAYEQYF; clone_size: -; j_call: TRBJ2-7; v_call: TRBV4-1; d_call: -
cdr3_nt: TGTGCCAGCAGTGACAGGGGAGATCAGCCCCAGCATTTT; cdr3_aa: CASSDRGDQPQHF; clone_size: -; j_call: TRBJ1-5; v_call: TRBV6-2/TRBV6-3; d_call: TRBD1
cdr3_nt: TGCGCCAGCAGATGGGGCGCTTCCATGAACACTGAAGCTTTCTTT; cdr3_aa: CASRWGASMNTEAFF; clone_size: -; j_call: TRBJ1-1; v_call: TRBV5-1; d_call: -
cdr3_nt: TGTGCCACCAGCAGAGATGCAGGGGTAGAAAAACTGTTTTTT; cdr3_aa: CATSRDAGVEKLFF; clone_size: -; j_call: TRBJ1-4; v_call: TRBV15; d_call: -
cdr3_nt: TGCGCCAGCAGCCAATTGACAGGATACTTTACAACTAATGAAAAACTGTTTTTT; cdr3_aa: CASSQLTGYFTTNEKLFF; clone_size: -; j_call: TRBJ1-4; v_call: TRBV4-1; d_call: -
cdr3_nt: TGTGCCAGCACCCCGACTAGCGCCGGGGAGCTGTTTTTT; cdr3_aa: CASTPTSAGELFF; clone_size: -; j_call: TRBJ2-2; v_call: TRBV12-3/TRBV12-4; d_call: TRBD2
cdr3_nt: TGTGCCAGCAGCCCGGGGCGGCCTAGCGGGAGTTATACGCAGTATTTT; cdr3_aa: CASSPGRPSGSYTQYF; clone_size: -; j_call: TRBJ2-3; v_call: TRBV5-6; d_call: TRBD2
cdr3_nt: TGTGCCAGCAGCCTTGAAGACAGGGGTAATGAAAAACTGTTTTTT; cdr3_aa: CASSLEDRGNEKLFF; clone_size: once; j_call: TRBJ1-4; v_call: TRBV4-2; d_call: TRBD1
cdr3_nt: TGTGCCAGCTCACGGGAGGGCCAGGTTGAGCAGTTCTTC; cdr3_aa: CASSREGQVEQFF; clone_size: -; j_call: TRBJ2-1; v_call: TRBV19; d_call: TRBD2
cdr3_nt: TGTGCCAGCAGCTTTCCCCATCGGGATACGCAGTATTTT; cdr3_aa: CASSFPHRDTQYF; clone_size: few; j_call: TRBJ2-3; v_call: TRBV7-2; d_call: -
cdr3_nt: TGTGCCAGTCATGGACAGGGGGCAAGGGAAGGGCCCCAGCATTTT; cdr3_aa: CASHGQGAREGPQHF; clone_size: few; j_call: TRBJ1-5; v_call: TRBV19; d_call: TRBD1
cdr3_nt: TGTGCCAGTAGTTGGACAGGGGGAAATGAAAAACTGTTTTTT; cdr3_aa: CASSWTGGNEKLFF; clone_size: -; j_call: TRBJ1-4; v_call: TRBV19; d_call: TRBD1
cdr3_nt: TGTGCCAGCAGTTACGAACGTGCAGGGGGTTCACCCCTCCACTTT; cdr3_aa: CASSYERAGGSPLHF; clone_size: -; j_call: TRBJ1-6; v_call: TRBV2; d_call: TRBD1
cdr3_nt: TGTGCCAGCAGTGAAGTAGTCGGGGAAGCTTTCTTT; cdr3_aa: CASSEVVGEAFF; clone_size: -; j_call: TRBJ1-1; v_call: TRBV6-1; d_call: -
cdr3_nt: TGTGCCAGCAGCGCCTCGACTGGTCCTGGGGCGTACAATGAGCAGTTCTTC; cdr3_aa: CASSASTGPGAYNEQFF; clone_size: -; j_call: TRBJ2-1; v_call: TRBV4-2; d_call: -
cdr3_nt: TGCGCCAGCAGCCGAGCGTCGGGGACAACTAATTCACCCCTCCACTTT; cdr3_aa: CASSRASGTTNSPLHF; clone_size: -; j_call: TRBJ1-6; v_call: TRBV5-1; d_call: -
cdr3_nt: TGTGCCAGCAGCTCCCGTCCCGGAAACACCATATATTTT; cdr3_aa: CASSSRPGNTIYF; clone_size: once; j_call: TRBJ1-3; v_call: TRBV11-2; d_call: -
cdr3_nt: TGCGCCAGCAGCTTTGGGACAGGGTTTGGCTACACCTTC; cdr3_aa: CASSFGTGFGYTF; clone_size: -; j_call: TRBJ1-2; v_call: TRBV5-1; d_call: TRBD1
cdr3_nt: TGTGCCAGCAGTTTAGCAGGGTCGGGTGAAAAACTGTTTTTT; cdr3_aa: CASSLAGSGEKLFF; clone_size: -; j_call: TRBJ1-4; v_call: TRBV28; d_call: -
cdr3_nt: TGTGCCAGCAGTTTCCGGACAGGGGCGCCCTCTGAAGCTTTCTTT; cdr3_aa: CASSFRTGAPSEAFF; clone_size: -; j_call: TRBJ1-1; v_call: TRBV28; d_call: TRBD1
cdr3_nt: TGTGCCAGCAGCGCCCCGGGACTAGCGGGGGATACGCAGTATTTT; cdr3_aa: CASSAPGLAGDTQYF; clone_size: once; j_call: TRBJ2-3; v_call: TRBV6-6; d_call: TRBD2